The 27 T cell receptor beta chains presented below share a single source sample, sequenced in a study of T cell repertoires in cytomegalovirus infection. Their target antigens are unknown. TCRdb passed the reads through MiXCR, listing each CDR3 protein once. Among 90,000 to 110,000 distinct CDR3 sequences listed, about 28% were seen once. The specimen was CD8+ T cells from cultured PBMCs, collected from culture after CMV antigen stimulation. These receptors were collected from a human donor in good health (CMV status not recorded). Some clones in this sample may be carry-over from other donors' samples.

The genes are TRBV27 and TRBJ1-2; maybe TRBD1 (6 bases). Germline V gene lookup returns CDR1 MNHEY and CDR2 SMNVEV (reference sequence). This CDR3 has 14 amino acids. V lost 5 bases and J lost 8, with 18 bases in between. The DNA of the CDR3 is TGTGCCAGCAGTCCGCAAACAGGGCTGGGGGGCTACACCTTC. Its translation is CASSPQTGLGGYTF.

The gene calls are TRBV29-1 and TRBJ2-3; TRBD2 matches at 10 bases. The V gene end was trimmed by 7 bases and the J gene end by 4 bases; junction bases not matched to a gene: 11. Germline V gene data show CDR1 as SQVTM and CDR2 as ANQGSEA. CDR3 length: 15 residues. CDR3 in DNA: TGCAGCGCCTTCACCCTAGCGGGGGAGTCAGATACGCAGTATTTT. Its translation is CSAFTLAGESDTQYF.

A few counts support this clonotype. The V gene is TRBV4-1, the J gene TRBJ2-1; TRBD1 aligns across 9 bases. Trimming removed 3 bases from V and 1 base from J; junction bases left unmatched: 4. Germline V gene data show CDR1 as MGHRA and CDR2 as YSYEKL. The CDR3 sequence is 16 residues long. The CDR3 reads CASSHEDRGSYNEQFF. CDR3 sequence (DNA): TGCGCCAGCAGCCACGAGGACAGGGGATCCTACAATGAGCAGTTCTTC.

This clonotype was counted a few times. The gene calls are TRBV19 and TRBJ2-5, with 8 bases that match TRBD2. Germline CDR1 LNHDA, CDR2 SQIVND (reference sequence). The V gene end was trimmed by 10 bases and the J gene end by 1 base; junction bases not matched to a gene: 11. The CDR3 runs to 15 residues. CDR3 protein: CATSPGGGLQETQYF. For the CDR3, the DNA is TGTGCCACCAGTCCCGGGGGGGGCCTCCAAGAGACCCAGTACTTC.

This clonotype was detected ten times or more. The chain links TRBV5-4 to TRBJ2-1; unclear D gene. V lost 7 bases and J 0 bases, leaving 8 bases between the germline ends. The CDR3 totals 13 residues. Germline V gives CDR1 SGHNT, CDR2 YYREEE (reference sequence). CDR3: CASRLDSYNEQFF. CDR3 bases: TGTGCCAGCCGCCTGGACTCCTACAATGAGCAGTTCTTC.

This clonotype was seen once. The junction departs from germline at one end; a sequencing error may be responsible. This chain joins TRBV7-8 and TRBJ2-7, with TRBD2 matching 8 bases. The CDR3 totals 22 residues. CDR1 is SGHVS and CDR2 is FQNEAQ in the germline V gene. In DNA form, the CDR3 reads TGTGCCAGCAGCGTAGCAGCCCGCGGGGGGTCCTACCGATTAGATGGCTCCGGCGAGCAGTACTTC. Residues: CASSVAARGGSYRLDGSGEQYF.

This clonotype was observed many times. V and J are TRBV6-6 and TRBJ2-3; TRBD1 matches 9 bases. Losses at the gene ends were 2 bases for V and 2 bases for J; bases not matched to a gene: 5. The CDR3 covers 16 residues. Germline values: CDR1 MNHNY, CDR2 SVGAGI (reference sequence). CDR3 sequence reads: CASSYRDRALTDTQYF. The CDR3 DNA follows: TGTGCCAGCAGTTACAGGGACAGGGCCCTCACAGATACGCAGTATTTT.

This clonotype was counted a few times. The rearrangement joins TRBV13 to TRBJ2-7, with D perhaps TRBD1 (5 bases). Between the trimmed V and J ends, which lost 4 bases and 0 bases, there was a span of 16 bases. This CDR3 contains 16 residues. Looked up from germline, CDR1 is PRHDT and CDR2 is FYEKMQ (reference sequence). The CDR3 sequence: CASSSPTARSSYEQYF. CDR3 DNA: TGTGCCAGCAGCTCCCCGACAGCGAGGAGCTCCTACGAGCAGTACTTC.

This clonotype showed up just a few times. The gene calls are TRBV6-2 or TRBV6-3 and TRBJ2-1, with TRBD2 matching 7 bases. Per germline, CDR1 MNHEY and CDR2 SVGEGT. The CDR3 extends over 15 amino acids. V trimming: 5 bases; J trimming: 4 bases; junction bases outside the gene matches: 8. CDR3 coding DNA: TGTGCCAGCAGTAATAAGCGGGGAGGATACAATGAGCAGTTCTTC. Translation: CASSNKRGGYNEQFF.

The CDR3 DNA sequence: TGTGCCAGCAGCGGGGGAGAAAGCACAGATACGCAGTATTTT. Translated, it gives CASSGGESTDTQYF. The genes are TRBV4-2 and TRBJ2-3, with D perhaps assigned TRBD1 or TRBD2 (5 bases each). The CDR3 totals 14 residues. Germline V gene sequence: CDR1 LGHNA, CDR2 YNFKEQ. With 5 bases removed from V and 0 bases from J, the gap between germline ends came to 9 bases.

This clonotype was seen a few times. The chain has TRBV28 and TRBJ1-4, with D uncertain. Between the trimmed V and J ends, which lost 4 bases and 3 bases, there was a span of 15 bases. Germline V gene sequence: CDR1 MDHEN, CDR2 SYDVKM. This CDR3 contains 16 residues. The chain's CDR3 is CASSSPVGWSNEKLFF. The DNA for the CDR3 is TGTGCCAGCAGTTCCCCCGTAGGGTGGTCTAATGAAAAACTGTTTTTT.

This chain's CDR3 is CASSLAGPRELFF. DNA of the CDR3: TGTGCCAGCAGTTTAGCAGGGCCCCGGGAGCTGTTTTTT. The V and J genes are TRBV27 and TRBJ2-2, with a weak D call TRBD1 (5 bases). The germline gives CDR1 MNHEY, CDR2 SMNVEV (reference sequence). The V gene lost 2 bases and the J gene lost 9 bases, with 10 bases spanning the gap. The CDR3 loop spans 13 amino acids.

In its sample, this clonotype was seen many times. V gene TRBV12-3 or TRBV12-4 combines with J gene TRBJ1-1; D remains unclear. The germline V and J ends were trimmed by 6 bases and 2 bases, with 7 bases remaining between them. The CDR3 runs 12 residues. CDR3 loop: CASRPDNTEAFF. The CDR3 DNA is TGTGCCAGCAGACCCGACAACACTGAAGCTTTCTTT.

The gene calls are TRBV10-3 and TRBJ1-1, with D uncertain. V was trimmed by 3 bases and J by 0 bases, leaving 14 bases between them. This CDR3 region has 16 residues. Looked up from germline, CDR1 is ENHRY and CDR2 is SYGVKD. CDR3 sequence (DNA): TGTGCCATCAGTGATGTTACAGCCCCGATGAACACTGAAGCTTTCTTT. It codes for CAISDVTAPMNTEAFF.

This clonotype was counted ten times or more. This chain joins TRBV2 and TRBJ2-1, with 7 bases identical to TRBD1. Germline CDR1 is SNHLY and CDR2 is FYNNEI. J lost 0 bases, V lost 4 bases, and 6 bases had no gene match. This CDR3 spans 16 amino acids. CDR3 loop: CASSGDRESSYNEQFF. The CDR3 DNA is TGTGCCAGCAGTGGAGACAGGGAAAGCTCCTACAATGAGCAGTTCTTC.

This clonotype showed up just once. The gene calls are TRBV29-1 and TRBJ2-6; D is uncertain. CDR3 length: 13 residues. V gave up 7 bases and J gave up 4 bases, with 11 bases separating them. Germline V CDR1 and CDR2: SQVTM, ANQGSEA. DNA for the CDR3: TGCAGCGCCTTGTCGTCCGGGGCCAACGTCCTGACTTTC. Translation: CSALSSGANVLTF.

The chain couples TRBV7-4 to TRBJ2-2; possible D gene TRBD2, 5 bases. In germline, CDR1 is SGHVT, CDR2 SQSDAQ. The V and J ends lost 5 bases and 4 bases respectively, with 14 bases between them. The CDR3 is 15 residues long. The CDR3 region has the DNA TGTGCCAGCAGCCCCAGGAGGTCGGTCACCGGGGAGCTGTTTTTT. It is translated as CASSPRRSVTGELFF. Drawing the rest from reference TRBV7-4 and TRBJ2-2, the complete variable domain is GAGVSQSPRYKVAKRGRDVALRCDSISGHVTLYWYRQTLGQGSEVLTYSQSDAQRDKSGRPSGRFSAERPERSVSTLKIQRTEQGDSAVYLCASSPRRSVTGELFFGEGSRLTVL.

This clonotype has ten or more counts. The chain employs TRBV7-8 and TRBJ2-6; maybe TRBD1 (5 bases). The CDR3 contains 18 residues. The germline V gene encodes CDR1 SGHVS and CDR2 FQNEAQ. V was clipped by 1 base and J by 0 bases, with 13 bases between them. DNA for the CDR3: TGTGCCAGCAGCTTAGTAGGGGCGAGGATCTCTGGGGCCAACGTCCTGACTTTC. This gives the protein CASSLVGARISGANVLTF. The variable domain in full, with the rest retrieved from reference TRBV7-8 and TRBJ2-6, is GAGVSQSPRYKVAKRGQDVALRCDPISGHVSLFWYQQALGQGPEFLTYFQNEAQLDKSGLPSDRFFAERPEGSVSTLKIQRTQQEDSAVYLCASSLVGARISGANVLTFGAGSRLTVL.

This clonotype was observed a handful of times. The rearrangement links TRBV6-5 to TRBJ2-5; 14 bases align to TRBD2. CDR1 and CDR2 (germline): MNHEY, SVGAGI. J lost 1 base, V lost 5 bases, and 3 bases had no gene match. The CDR3 contains 16 residues. This chain's CDR3 is CASSGLAGGPQETQYF. For the CDR3, the DNA is TGTGCCAGCAGTGGACTAGCGGGGGGTCCCCAAGAGACCCAGTACTTC.

The CDR3 DNA follows: TGTGCCAGCCACCCCACGGACTCTCTCTCTGAAGCTTTCTTT. Translating gives CASHPTDSLSEAFF. J is TRBJ1-1 and V is TRBV27; D gene unclear. The CDR3 covers 14 residues. Germline CDR1 and CDR2: MNHEY and SMNVEV (reference sequence). Trimming pared 8 bases from V and 6 bases from J, leaving 19 bases between.

This rearrangement joins TRBV6-5 to TRBJ1-2; D call uncertain. CDR1 and CDR2 (germline): MNHEY, SVGAGI. The germline V and J ends were trimmed by 2 bases and 8 bases, with 12 bases remaining between them. The CDR3 runs 13 residues. CDR3 amino acids: CASSYLTREGYTF. In DNA, the CDR3 is TGTGCCAGCAGTTACCTTACACGGGAGGGCTACACCTTC.

This clonotype was seen only a few times. The rearrangement links TRBV9 to TRBJ2-3; a weak D match, TRBD1 (5 bases). Trimming removed 2 bases at V and 1 base at J, with 11 bases between. The CDR3 consists of 15 residues. Germline CDR1 reads SGDLS; CDR2 reads YYNGEE. CDR3 sequence: CASSVHTGGTDTQYF. The CDR3 region has the DNA TGTGCCAGCAGCGTTCACACAGGAGGCACAGATACGCAGTATTTT. The entire variable domain, with the rest obtained from reference TRBV9 and TRBJ2-3, is as follows: DSGVTQTPKHLITATGQRVTLRCSPRSGDLSVYWYQQSLDQGLQFLIQYYNGEERAKGNILERFSAQQFPDLHSELNLSSLELGDSALYFCASSVHTGGTDTQYFGPGTRLTVL.

The rearrangement links TRBV12-3 or TRBV12-4 to TRBJ2-3; a possible D gene is TRBD1 (6 bases). The CDR3 consists of 14 residues. The V end lost 4 bases, the J end lost 3 bases, and 11 bases lay between the germline ends. The CDR3 DNA reads TGTGCCAGCAGTTCCTACAGGGTTACAGATACGCAGTATTTT. Amino acids: CASSSYRVTDTQYF.

J is TRBJ2-5 and V is TRBV30; 7 bases line up with TRBD2. The CDR3 consists of 16 residues. CDR1 GTSNPN and CDR2 SVGIG come from the germline V gene (reference sequence). V shed 0 bases, J shed 2 bases, and the junction held 9 bases outside the gene matches. DNA of the CDR3: TGTGCCTGGAGTGTACTGAACGGGGAGGGACAAGAGACCCAGTACTTC. Its protein is CAWSVLNGEGQETQYF.

This clonotype was counted between two and nine times. This chain links TRBV11-2 with TRBJ1-5; D unresolved. The CDR3 is 15 amino acids. Germline CDR1 reads SGHAT; CDR2 reads FQNNGV. V lost 1 base to trimming and J lost 2 bases, with 9 bases between them. The CDR3 region has the DNA TGTGCCAGCAGCTTAGCCAGCCGCGGCAATCAGCCCCAGCATTTT. Amino acids: CASSLASRGNQPQHF.

CDR3 region: CASSLVHRAAAIQETQYF. The CDR3, as DNA: TGTGCCAGCAGCTTAGTGCATCGGGCGGCAGCCATCCAAGAGACCCAGTACTTC. The chain combines TRBV7-8 with TRBJ2-5; unclear D gene. The V gene's germline CDR1 is SGHVS and CDR2 FQNEAQ. The V and J ends lost 1 base and 1 base respectively, with 19 bases between them. The CDR3 is 18 residues long.

The V and J genes are TRBV7-9 and TRBJ2-7; 7 bases match TRBD1. Germline values: CDR1 SEHNR, CDR2 FQNEAQ (reference sequence). V was clipped by 4 bases and J by 0 bases; unmatched bases: 9. The CDR3 sequence is 16 residues long. CDR3 residues: CASSYSRDSPSYEQYF. CDR3 nucleotide sequence: TGTGCCAGCAGCTATAGCCGGGACAGCCCCTCCTACGAGCAGTACTTC.